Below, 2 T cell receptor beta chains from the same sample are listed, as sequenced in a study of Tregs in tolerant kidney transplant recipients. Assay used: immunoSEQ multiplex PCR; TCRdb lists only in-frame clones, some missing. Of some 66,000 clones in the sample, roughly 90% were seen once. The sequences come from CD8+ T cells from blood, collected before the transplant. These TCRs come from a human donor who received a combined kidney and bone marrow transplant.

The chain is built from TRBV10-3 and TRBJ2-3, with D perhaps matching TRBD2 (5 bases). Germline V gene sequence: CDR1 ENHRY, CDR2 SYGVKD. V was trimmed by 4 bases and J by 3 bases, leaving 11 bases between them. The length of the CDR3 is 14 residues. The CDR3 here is CAISVLAETDTQYF. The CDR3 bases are TGTGCCATCAGTGTGCTAGCAGAAACAGATACGCAGTATTTT.

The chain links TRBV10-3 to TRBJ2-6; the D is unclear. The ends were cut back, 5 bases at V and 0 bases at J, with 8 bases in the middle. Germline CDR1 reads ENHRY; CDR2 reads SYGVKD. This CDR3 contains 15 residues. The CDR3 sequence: CAISSYSSGANVLTF. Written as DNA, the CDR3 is TGTGCCATCAGTTCCTACAGCTCTGGGGCCAACGTCCTGACTTTC.